This T cell receptor beta chain was obtained from a study of beta chain features in type 1 diabetes. Whole-study findings and limits: Shortening that was moderate but significant affected the TCRB CDR3s of Type 1 diabetes patients in all four CD4+ subsets. Naive, central memory and Treg TCRB repertoires appeared more alike in patients than in healthy donors.

The CDR3 contains 13 residues. V was shortened by 3 bases and J by 6 bases, with 11 bases between the two germline ends. The germline V gene encodes CDR1 SGDLS and CDR2 YYNGEE. The authors reverse transcribed all of the isolated RNA, so sequencing captured expressed TCRB transcripts. Sequencing was performed with immunoSEQ multiplex PCR; in TCRdb, only in-frame clones are kept and a portion is missing. The data hold 120,000 to 150,000 clones, with about 12% observed a single time. This clone was recorded a few times. Its antigen is not identified. Other DNA sequences within the sample encode an identical CDR3. The authors sorted CD4+ naive, central memory, regulatory and stem cell-like memory cells via CD45RO/CCR7/CD25/CD127/CD95/CD27.

This TCR came from a man younger than 30 with type 1 diabetes. The chain uses TRBV9 and TRBJ2-3, with D possibly matching TRBD2 (5 bases). The sequenced sample consisted of central memory CD4+ T cells from blood. The CDR3 sequence is CASSGGRGDTQYF. The CDR3 nucleotides read TGTGCCAGCAGCGGTGGACGCGGGGATACGCAGTATTTT.